Listed below are T cell receptor beta chains from one sample, sequenced in a study of OX40 agonist ivuxolimab in advanced cancers. This table comes from immunoSEQ multiplex PCR, and its TCRdb copy is limited to in-frame clones, with some not included. The sample shows fewer than 120,000 clones, roughly nine tenths of them seen only once. The sample was CD4+ or CD8+ T cells sorted from blood, taken in a trial of the OX40 agonist ivuxolimab. These receptors came from an adult with an advanced solid tumor such as melanoma, head and neck, liver or kidney cancer. The CDR3 runs from the conserved cysteine through the conserved F or W. A D gene is named only where the DNA matches it firmly. Where a row states a size, it is once, few, many or the class of an expanded clone; other rows omit it.

>NA|TRBJ1-5|TRBV18|TRBD1
CASSRYDRVDQPQHF
TGTGCCAGCTCACGTTATGACAGGGTAGACCAGCCCCAGCATTTT
>NA|TRBJ2-7|TRBV19|TRBD1
CASSPRGRGLSYEQYF
TGTGCCAGTAGTCCCCGGGGCAGGGGGCTTTCCTACGAGCAGTACTTC
>NA|TRBJ1-2|TRBV5-1|NA
CASSLAGGGHYGYTF
TGCGCCAGCAGCTTGGCCGGTGGGGGCCACTATGGCTACACCTTC
>few|TRBJ1-6|TRBV14|TRBD1
CASSPGTGGRSPLHF
TGTGCCAGCAGCCCCGGGACAGGGGGTCGCTCACCCCTCCACTTT
>NA|TRBJ1-2|TRBV28|NA
CASSLSRNYGYTF
TGTGCCAGCAGTTTAAGCAGAAACTATGGCTACACCTTC
>NA|TRBJ2-4|TRBV28|NA
CASTSGIAENIQYF
TGTGCCAGCACCAGTGGGATAGCAGAAAACATTCAGTACTTC
>NA|TRBJ1-5|TRBV7-9|NA
CASSQTGMGQPQHF
TGTGCCAGCAGCCAAACAGGAATGGGTCAGCCCCAGCATTTT
>NA|TRBJ2-5|TRBV6-1|NA
CASSPPGGGVETQYF
TGTGCCAGCAGTCCTCCGGGAGGGGGCGTAGAGACCCAGTACTTC
>NA|TRBJ1-2|TRBV5-1|NA
CASSLGGGNGYTF
TGCGCCAGCAGCTTGGGGGGCGGAAATGGCTACACCTTC
>NA|TRBJ1-2|TRBV6-5|TRBD1
CASSQGANGYTF
TGTGCCAGCAGCCAGGGGGCGAATGGCTACACCTTC
>NA|TRBJ2-5|TRBV5-4|NA
CASSLFQEETQYF
TGTGCCAGCAGCTTGTTCCAGGAAGAGACCCAGTACTTC
>NA|TRBJ2-7|TRBV28|TRBD1
CASTGQGLPPYEQYF
TGTGCCAGCACGGGACAGGGACTTCCCCCCTACGAGCAGTACTTC
>NA|TRBJ2-3|TRBV25-1|NA
CASSEWVLGDTQYF
TGTGCCAGCAGTGAATGGGTCCTTGGGGATACGCAGTATTTT
>NA|TRBJ1-4|TRBV5-1|TRBD1
CASRPSPGTVSEKLFF
TGCGCCAGCAGGCCTTCTCCCGGGACAGTTTCTGAAAAACTGTTTTTT
>NA|TRBJ1-6|TRBV7-8|NA
CASSLPSGQASLHF
TGTGCCAGCAGCTTACCATCGGGGCAGGCCTCCCTCCACTTT
>NA|TRBJ1-1|TRBV7-9|TRBD1
CASSSDRGSDTEAFF
TGTGCCAGCAGCTCGGACAGGGGGTCTGACACTGAAGCTTTCTTT
>NA|TRBJ2-7|TRBV6-5|TRBD2
CASSSLAGYEQYF
TGTGCCAGCAGTTCTTTAGCGGGATACGAGCAGTACTTC
>once|TRBJ2-3|TRBV5-5|NA
CASSSDTQYF
TGTGCCAGCAGCTCAGATACGCAGTATTTT
>NA|TRBJ1-2|TRBV27|NA
CASSLVLRDGDWNGYTF
TGTGCCAGCAGTTTGGTTCTCCGGGACGGAGACTGGAATGGCTACACCTTC
>NA|TRBJ1-2|TRBV18|TRBD1
CASSPGGQEFPNYGYTF
TGTGCCAGCTCACCCGGGGGACAGGAGTTCCCCAACTATGGCTACACCTTC
>NA|TRBJ1-6|TRBV19|TRBD1
CATHLTGTGGSSYNSPLHF
TGTGCCACACACCTGACCGGGACAGGGGGCAGCTCCTATAATTCACCCCTCCACTTT
>NA|TRBJ1-5|TRBV15|NA
CATSRDRLNGNQPQHF
TGTGCCACCAGCAGAGACAGGTTAAATGGCAATCAGCCCCAGCATTTT
>NA|TRBJ1-4|TRBV9|TRBD1
CASSANRGNQPTNEKLFF
TGTGCCAGCAGCGCGAACAGGGGAAACCAACCTACTAATGAAAAACTGTTTTTT
>NA|TRBJ1-3|TRBV4-3|NA
CASSHAGTVAGNTIYF
TGCGCCAGCAGCCATGCCGGGACCGTGGCGGGAAACACCATATATTTT
>NA|TRBJ2-1|TRBV7-9|NA
CASSLKGTPNLNNEQFF
TGTGCCAGCAGCTTAAAGGGGACACCCAACCTTAACAATGAGCAGTTCTTC
>few|TRBJ1-5|TRBV5-4|TRBD1
CASSQDRNNQPQHF
TGTGCCAGCAGCCAGGACAGGAACAATCAGCCCCAGCATTTT
>NA|TRBJ1-1|TRBV19|NA
CASSMSPANTEAFF
TGTGCCAGTAGTATGTCGCCAGCTAACACTGAAGCTTTCTTT
>few|TRBJ1-1|TRBV9|NA
CASSVFLDTEAFF
TGTGCCAGCAGCGTATTCTTGGACACTGAAGCTTTCTTT
>NA|TRBJ2-2|TRBV25-1|TRBD2
CASSARLREGELFF
TGTGCCAGCAGTGCACGTCTGCGGGAGGGGGAGCTGTTTTTT
>NA|TRBJ2-1|TRBV18|TRBD1
CASSPLVGQGPYNEQFF
TGTGCCAGCTCACCACTCGTTGGACAGGGCCCTTACAATGAGCAGTTCTTC
>NA|TRBJ2-3|TRBV25-1|NA
CASSPSTESSDTQYF
TGTGCCAGCAGCCCTTCGACAGAATCTTCAGATACGCAGTATTTT
>NA|TRBJ2-3|TRBV6-6|NA
CASSKQGLLSTDTQYF
TGTGCCAGCAGTAAACAGGGCCTACTTTCCACAGATACGCAGTATTTT
>NA|TRBJ1-4|TRBV5-1|TRBD1
CASSLEGRTGYEKLFF
TGCGCCAGCAGCTTGGAGGGGAGGACAGGGTATGAAAAACTGTTTTTT
>NA|TRBJ2-7|TRBV5-1|TRBD1
CASSSGSAGGYEQYF
TGCGCCAGCAGCTCCGGAAGTGCAGGGGGCTACGAGCAGTACTTC
>few|TRBJ1-2|TRBV2|TRBD1
CASTGALDYGYTF
TGTGCCAGTACAGGGGCCCTGGACTATGGCTACACCTTC
>NA|TRBJ2-1|TRBV5-1|NA
CASSLSGQSSYNEQFF
TGCGCCAGCAGCTTGTCAGGACAGAGCTCCTACAATGAGCAGTTCTTC
>once|TRBJ2-2|TRBV7-9|NA
CASSLSEGGSAGELFF
TGTGCCAGCAGCTTGAGCGAAGGGGGGTCGGCCGGGGAGCTGTTTTTT
>NA|TRBJ2-4|TRBV29-1|NA
CSVEEGAKNIQYF
TGCAGCGTTGAAGAGGGGGCCAAAAACATTCAGTACTTC
>NA|TRBJ1-1|TRBV6-1|NA
CASGLGDINTEAFF
TGTGCCAGTGGTCTGGGGGATATTAACACTGAAGCTTTCTTT
>NA|TRBJ1-1|TRBV7-9|NA
CASSSTENTEAFF
TGTGCCAGCAGCTCGACAGAGAACACTGAAGCTTTCTTT
>once|TRBJ2-7|TRBV15|TRBD2
CATSRSLAGENYEQYF
TGTGCCACCAGCAGATCCCTAGCGGGAGAGAACTACGAGCAGTACTTC
>once|TRBJ1-2|TRBV19|NA
CASRPPGDGYTF
TGTGCCAGTAGACCACCGGGAGATGGCTACACCTTC
>NA|TRBJ1-6|TRBV18|NA
CASSPGTVNSPLHF
TGTGCCAGCTCCCCCGGGACGGTTAATTCACCCCTCCACTTT
>NA|TRBJ2-7|TRBV7-2|NA
CASSLSPIEQYF
TGTGCCAGCAGCTTATCCCCGATCGAGCAGTACTTC
>NA|TRBJ2-3|TRBV20-1|TRBD1
CSARTGGTQYF
TGCAGTGCGCGCACAGGGGGTACGCAGTATTTT
>NA|TRBJ2-2|TRBV10-3|NA
CATSGARNTGELFF
TGTGCCACCTCCGGGGCGCGAAACACCGGGGAGCTGTTTTTT
>NA|TRBJ2-7|TRBV30|NA
CAWSEDSSYEQYF
TGTGCCTGGAGTGAGGACAGCTCCTACGAGCAGTACTTC
>NA|TRBJ2-3|TRBV7-2|NA
CASSSGTPDTDTQYF
TGTGCCAGCAGCTCTGGGACACCTGACACAGATACGCAGTATTTT
>NA|TRBJ1-2|TRBV7-9|TRBD1
CASSSWTGGNSGYTF
TGTGCCAGCAGCTCTTGGACAGGGGGTAATTCTGGCTACACCTTC
>NA|TRBJ1-5|TRBV5-6|NA
CASSLSSNQPQHF
TGTGCCAGCAGCTTGTCAAGCAATCAGCCCCAGCATTTT
>NA|TRBJ2-7|TRBV7-9|TRBD1
CASSDRGLTYEQYF
TGTGCCAGCAGTGACAGGGGGCTTACCTACGAGCAGTACTTC
>NA|TRBJ1-1|TRBV25-1|TRBD1
CASGGTGGNTEAFF
TGTGCCAGCGGGGGGACAGGGGGGAACACTGAAGCTTTCTTT
>NA|TRBJ2-7|TRBV19|TRBD1
CASRTRTGSIDEQYF
TGTGCCAGTAGGACTCGGACAGGGTCGATCGACGAGCAGTACTTC
>NA|TRBJ2-3|TRBV18|NA
CASSLLDWLTDTQYF
TGTGCCAGCTCGCTGCTAGACTGGCTCACAGATACGCAGTATTTT
>NA|TRBJ2-6|TRBV6-5|NA
CASSYSPGVGANVLTF
TGTGCCAGCAGTTACTCCCCTGGTGTTGGGGCCAACGTCCTGACTTTC
>NA|TRBJ2-7|TRBV18|NA
CASSPGSNEQYF
TGTGCCAGCTCACCAGGGAGCAACGAGCAGTACTTC
>NA|TRBJ1-1|TRBV5-1|NA
CASSLVGRNTEAFF
TGCGCCAGCAGCTTGGTCGGGAGGAACACTGAAGCTTTCTTT
>few|TRBJ1-5|TRBV19|NA
CASSLTNQPQHF
TGTGCCAGTAGTCTCACCAATCAGCCCCAGCATTTT
>NA|TRBJ1-4|TRBV6-1|NA
CASSVNRVEKLFF
TGTGCCAGCAGTGTCAACCGGGTTGAAAAACTGTTTTTT
>NA|TRBJ2-7|TRBV19|NA
CASRQGRGNEQYF
TGTGCCAGTAGGCAAGGGCGCGGAAACGAGCAGTACTTC